The source of this T cell receptor (beta chain) is a study of blood T cell repertoires in COVID-19 (dated by TCRdb to 2019 to 2021). Describing the broader study: The collaborator samples originated in the United States, Italy and Spain and spanned the acute and convalescent phases of COVID-19. The prospective study material was composed of cDNA or gDNA derived from T cells, B-cell-depleted T cells, or PBMCs. The dataset comprised deeply sampled blood TCRbeta repertoires from subjects exposed to, actively infected with, or recovered from COVID-19. The repertoires were released in a freely available public database meant as a resource for research on the immune response to SARS-CoV-2. The samples were drawn from two sources: the first 160 participants of the ongoing ImmuneRACE study, and 1,254 subjects contributed by 6 global collaborators. The sample metadata nearly always contained a de-identified subject ID, COVID-19 status, age in years and sex. Where available, HLA class I and class II types were taken from metadata supplied by the sample provider and were not determined by assay-based typing. What the authors observed across the whole study: Clinical and demographic metadata were provided uncurated, with the amount varying by source and participant.

Each collaborating institution followed its own protocols to collect whole blood in K2EDTA tubes. For TCRbeta analysis, collaborator samples were shipped as frozen whole blood, as isolated PBMCs, or as DNA extracted from either sample type. TCRbeta CDR3 regions were amplified from genomic DNA using the immunoSEQ Assay, a bias-controlled multiplex PCR. As for the authors' bioinformatics: Nucleated cell counts per sample were estimated from amplification of reference gene primers within the assay. To quantify the absolute abundance of each unique TCRbeta CDR3 rearrangement, sequence reads were collapsed and filtered. For each sample, productive Simpson clonality was calculated as the square root of Simpson's diversity index across productive rearrangements. TCRdb holds this immuneACCESS table with in-frame rearrangements only. Some clones are missing; in checked studies, unresolved V genes explain under half, and the rest has no known cause. V, J and clone size were drawn from that table, and D and trimming were deduced from the DNA. The sample yields around 130,000 clones; 88% were counted once. The top ten hold about 10% of the sample.

On this clone: The target of this receptor is not known. Per-base quality was not reported, and no clone a single base away is much larger than it.

The TCR sequence derives from a man aged 55-75 years with active or convalescent COVID-19. Sequences were obtained from peripheral blood.

The nucleotides are TGTGCCAGCAGCGGGGGGTCTGAAGCTTTCTTT. Its product reads: CASSGGSEAFF. The V and J genes are TRBV7-8 and TRBJ1-1; TRBD1 is a weak D gene call, 5 bases matching. The CDR3 starts with the cysteine, ends with the phenylalanine, and has 11 residues. The read is trimmed to its CDR3 DNA, 33 bases read in frame from base 1. The trim is 5 bases for V and 6 bases for J, with a gap of 7 bases between the germline ends. CDR1 and CDR2 (SGHVS, FQNEAQ) derive from the germline V gene.